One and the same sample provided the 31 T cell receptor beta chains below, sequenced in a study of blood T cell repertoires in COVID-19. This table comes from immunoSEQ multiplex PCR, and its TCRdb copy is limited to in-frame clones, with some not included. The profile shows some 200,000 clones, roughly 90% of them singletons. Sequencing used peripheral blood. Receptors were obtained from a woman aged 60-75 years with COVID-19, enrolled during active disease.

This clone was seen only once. CDR3 sequence: CASSLSGGRGNTIYF. CDR3 DNA sequence: TGTGCCAGCAGTCTTTCCGGCGGGCGTGGAAACACCATATATTTT. This chain uses TRBV4-2 with TRBJ1-3; no reliable D call. V shed 6 bases and J shed 3 bases, with 15 bases lying between them. This CDR3 region has 15 residues. Germline CDR1 and CDR2: LGHNA and YNFKEQ.

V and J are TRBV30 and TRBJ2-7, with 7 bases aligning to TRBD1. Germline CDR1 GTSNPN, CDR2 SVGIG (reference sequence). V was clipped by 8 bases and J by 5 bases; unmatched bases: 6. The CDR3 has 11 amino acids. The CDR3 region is CARQGSHEQYF. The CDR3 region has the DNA TGTGCCCGACAGGGTTCCCACGAGCAGTACTTC.

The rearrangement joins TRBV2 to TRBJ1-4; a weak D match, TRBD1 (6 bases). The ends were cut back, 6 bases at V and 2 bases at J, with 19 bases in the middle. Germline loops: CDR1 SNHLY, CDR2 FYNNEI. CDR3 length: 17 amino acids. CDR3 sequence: CASRAQGWGFTNEKLFF. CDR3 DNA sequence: TGTGCCAGCAGAGCACAGGGATGGGGATTCACTAATGAAAAACTGTTTTTT.

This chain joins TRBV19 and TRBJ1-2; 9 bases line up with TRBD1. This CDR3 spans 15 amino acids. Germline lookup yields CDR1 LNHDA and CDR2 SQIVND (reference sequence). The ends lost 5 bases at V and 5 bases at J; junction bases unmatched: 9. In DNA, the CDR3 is TGTGCCAGTAGTTTCGGGACAGGGTTTTTGTATGGCTACACCTTC. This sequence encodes CASSFGTGFLYGYTF.

CDR3 residues: CASSPGTGMNTEAFF. The CDR3 DNA is TGCGCCAGCAGCCCCGGGACAGGGATGAACACTGAAGCTTTCTTT. This chain uses TRBV4-3 with TRBJ1-1; 9 bases align to TRBD1. This CDR3 comprises 15 residues. The ends lost 4 bases at V and 0 bases at J; junction bases unmatched: 3. The germline V gene encodes CDR1 LGHNA and CDR2 YSLEER.

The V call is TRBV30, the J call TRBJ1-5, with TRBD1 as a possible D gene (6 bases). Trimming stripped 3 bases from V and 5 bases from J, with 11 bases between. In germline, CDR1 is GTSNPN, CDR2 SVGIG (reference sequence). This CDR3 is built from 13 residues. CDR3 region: CAWRTRQDQPQHF. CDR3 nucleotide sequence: TGTGCCTGGAGGACCAGACAGGATCAGCCCCAGCATTTT. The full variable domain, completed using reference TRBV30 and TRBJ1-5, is SQTIHQWPATLVQPVGSPLSLECTVEGTSNPNLYWYRQAAGRGLQLLFYSVGIGQISSEVPQNLSASRPQDRQFILSSKKLLLSDSGFYLCAWRTRQDQPQHFGDGTRLSIL.

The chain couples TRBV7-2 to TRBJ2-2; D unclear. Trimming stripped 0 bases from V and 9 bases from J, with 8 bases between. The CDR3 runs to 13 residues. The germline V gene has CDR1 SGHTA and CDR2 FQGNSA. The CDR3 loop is CASSLAFQRELFF. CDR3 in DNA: TGTGCCAGCAGCTTAGCGTTCCAAAGGGAGCTGTTTTTT.

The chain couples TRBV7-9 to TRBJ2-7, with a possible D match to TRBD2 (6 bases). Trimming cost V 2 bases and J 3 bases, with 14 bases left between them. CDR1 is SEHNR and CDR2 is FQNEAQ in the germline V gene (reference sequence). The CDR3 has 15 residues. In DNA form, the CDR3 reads TGTGCCAGCAGCTTATTGTCCAGCGGGCACTACGAGCAGTACTTC. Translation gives CASSLLSSGHYEQYF.

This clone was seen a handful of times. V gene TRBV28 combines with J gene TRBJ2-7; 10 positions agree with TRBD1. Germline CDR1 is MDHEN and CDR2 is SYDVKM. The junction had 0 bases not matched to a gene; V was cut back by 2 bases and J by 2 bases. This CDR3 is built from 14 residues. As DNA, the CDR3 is TGTGCCAGCAGTTTAGGACAGGGGGCCTACGAGCAGTACTTC. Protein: CASSLGQGAYEQYF. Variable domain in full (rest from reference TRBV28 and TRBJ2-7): DVKVTQSSRYLVKRTGEKVFLECVQDMDHENMFWYRQDPGLGLRLIYFSYDVKMKEKGDIPEGYSVSREKKERFSLILESASTNQTSMYLCASSLGQGAYEQYFGPGTRLTVT.

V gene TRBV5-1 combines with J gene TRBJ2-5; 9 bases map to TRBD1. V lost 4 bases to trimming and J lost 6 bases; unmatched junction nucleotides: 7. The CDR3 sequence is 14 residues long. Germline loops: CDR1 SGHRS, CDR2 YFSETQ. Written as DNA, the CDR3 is TGCGCCAGCAGCGCACAGGGGGCTGGGAAGACCCAGTACTTC. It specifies CASSAQGAGKTQYF.

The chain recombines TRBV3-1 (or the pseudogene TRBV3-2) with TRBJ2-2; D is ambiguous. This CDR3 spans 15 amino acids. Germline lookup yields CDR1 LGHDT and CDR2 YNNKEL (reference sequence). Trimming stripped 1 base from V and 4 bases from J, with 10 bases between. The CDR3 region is CASSQVPGTTGELFF. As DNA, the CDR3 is TGTGCCAGCAGCCAAGTTCCAGGAACCACCGGGGAGCTGTTTTTT.

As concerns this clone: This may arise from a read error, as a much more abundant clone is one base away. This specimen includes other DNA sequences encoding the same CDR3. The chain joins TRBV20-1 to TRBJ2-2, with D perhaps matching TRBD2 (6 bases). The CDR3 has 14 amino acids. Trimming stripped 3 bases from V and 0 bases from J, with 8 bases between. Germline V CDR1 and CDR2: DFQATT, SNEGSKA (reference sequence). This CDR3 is CSASRGTNTGELFF. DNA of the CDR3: TGCAGTGCTAGTCGGGGGACGAACACCGGGGAGCTGTTTTTT.

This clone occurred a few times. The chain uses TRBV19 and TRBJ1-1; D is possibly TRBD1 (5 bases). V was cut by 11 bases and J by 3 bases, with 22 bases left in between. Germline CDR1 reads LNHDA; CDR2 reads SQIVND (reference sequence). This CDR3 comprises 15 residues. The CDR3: CASVGRGGKDTEAFF. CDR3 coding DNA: TGTGCCTCTGTTGGGAGGGGTGGGAAAGACACTGAAGCTTTCTTT.

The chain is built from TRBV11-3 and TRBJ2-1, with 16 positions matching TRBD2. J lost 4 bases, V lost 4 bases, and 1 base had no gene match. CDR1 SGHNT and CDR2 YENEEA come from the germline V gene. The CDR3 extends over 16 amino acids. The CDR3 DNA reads TGTGCCAGCAGCTCGGGACTAGCGGGAGGGTACAATGAGCAGTTCTTC. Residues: CASSSGLAGGYNEQFF.

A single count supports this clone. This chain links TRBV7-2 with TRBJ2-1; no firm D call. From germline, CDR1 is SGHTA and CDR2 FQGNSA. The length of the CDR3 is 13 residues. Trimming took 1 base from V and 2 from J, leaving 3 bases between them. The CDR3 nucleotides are TGTGCCAGCAGCTTAGGGCCCTACAATGAGCAGTTCTTC. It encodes CASSLGPYNEQFF.

CDR3 nucleotides: TGTGCCAGCAGCGCACAGGGGGGGTACACTGAAGCTTTCTTT. Its protein product is CASSAQGGYTEAFF. This rearrangement joins TRBV11-1 to TRBJ1-1; 8 bases match TRBD1. The germline CDR1 and CDR2 sequences are SGHAT and FQDESV (reference sequence). The CDR3 totals 14 residues. Trimming cost V 5 bases and J 3 bases; bases outside gene matches: 5.

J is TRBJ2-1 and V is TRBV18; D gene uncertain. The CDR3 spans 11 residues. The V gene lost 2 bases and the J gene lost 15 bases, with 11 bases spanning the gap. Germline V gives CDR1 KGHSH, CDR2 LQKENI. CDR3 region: CASSPGLNSFF. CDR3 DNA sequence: TGTGCCAGCTCACCAGGTTTGAACTCGTTCTTC.

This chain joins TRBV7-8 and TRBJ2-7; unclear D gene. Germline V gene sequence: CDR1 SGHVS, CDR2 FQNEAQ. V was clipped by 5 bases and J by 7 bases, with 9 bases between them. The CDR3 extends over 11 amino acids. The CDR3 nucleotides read TGTGCCAGCAGCCGCCTTCTGGAGCAGTACTTC. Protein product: CASSRLLEQYF.

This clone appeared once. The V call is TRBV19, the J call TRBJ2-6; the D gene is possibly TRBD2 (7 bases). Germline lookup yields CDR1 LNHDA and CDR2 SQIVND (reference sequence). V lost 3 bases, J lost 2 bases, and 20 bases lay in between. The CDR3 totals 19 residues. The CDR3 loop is CASSIREGGASPGANVLTF. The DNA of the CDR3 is TGTGCCAGTAGTATTAGGGAGGGGGGCGCTTCTCCTGGGGCCAACGTCCTGACTTTC.

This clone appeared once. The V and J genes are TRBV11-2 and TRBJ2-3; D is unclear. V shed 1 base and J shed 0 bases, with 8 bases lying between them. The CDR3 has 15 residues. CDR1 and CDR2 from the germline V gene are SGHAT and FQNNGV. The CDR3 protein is CASSLGPGSTDTQYF. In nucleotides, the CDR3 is TGTGCCAGCAGCTTAGGCCCCGGTAGCACAGATACGCAGTATTTT. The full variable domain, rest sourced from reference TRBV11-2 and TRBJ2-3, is EAGVAQSPRYKIIEKRQSVAFWCNPISGHATLYWYQQILGQGPKLLIQFQNNGVVDDSQLPKDRFSAERLKGVDSTLKIQPAKLEDSAVYLCASSLGPGSTDTQYFGPGTRLTVL.

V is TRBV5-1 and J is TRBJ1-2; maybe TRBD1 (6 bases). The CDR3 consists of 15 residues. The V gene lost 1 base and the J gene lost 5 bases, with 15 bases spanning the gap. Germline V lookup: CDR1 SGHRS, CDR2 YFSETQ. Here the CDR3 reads CASSLRDTAPYGYTF. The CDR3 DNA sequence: TGCGCCAGCAGCTTGCGGGACACCGCCCCTTATGGCTACACCTTC.

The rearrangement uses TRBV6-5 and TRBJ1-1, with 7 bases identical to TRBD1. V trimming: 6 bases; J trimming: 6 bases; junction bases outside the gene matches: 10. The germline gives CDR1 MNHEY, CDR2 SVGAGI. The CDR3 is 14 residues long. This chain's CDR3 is CASSGTAGWAEAFF. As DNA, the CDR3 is TGTGCCAGCAGCGGGACAGCCGGGTGGGCTGAAGCTTTCTTT.

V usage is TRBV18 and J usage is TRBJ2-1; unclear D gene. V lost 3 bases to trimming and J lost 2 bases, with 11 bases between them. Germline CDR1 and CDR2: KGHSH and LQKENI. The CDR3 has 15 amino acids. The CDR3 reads CASSPQNGAYNEQFF. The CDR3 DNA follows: TGTGCCAGCTCACCCCAGAACGGAGCCTACAATGAGCAGTTCTTC.

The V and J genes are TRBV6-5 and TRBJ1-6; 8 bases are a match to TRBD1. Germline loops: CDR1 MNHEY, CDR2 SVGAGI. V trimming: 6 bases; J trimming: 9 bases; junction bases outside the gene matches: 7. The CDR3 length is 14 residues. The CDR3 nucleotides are TGTGCCAGCAGAAGGGGACAGGCGGGTTCACCCCTCCACTTT. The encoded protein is CASRRGQAGSPLHF.

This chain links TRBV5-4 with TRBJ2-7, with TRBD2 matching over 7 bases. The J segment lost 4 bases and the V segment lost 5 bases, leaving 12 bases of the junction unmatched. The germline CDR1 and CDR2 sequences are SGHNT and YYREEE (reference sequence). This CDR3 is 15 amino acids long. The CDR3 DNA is TGTGCCAGCAGGAAAGCGGGGCGCGTGCTATACGAGCAGTACTTC. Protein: CASRKAGRVLYEQYF.

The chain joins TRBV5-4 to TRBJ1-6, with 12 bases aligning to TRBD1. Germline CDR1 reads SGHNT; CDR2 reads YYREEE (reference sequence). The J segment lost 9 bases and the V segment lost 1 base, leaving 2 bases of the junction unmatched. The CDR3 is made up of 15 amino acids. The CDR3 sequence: CASSLRDRGRSPLHF. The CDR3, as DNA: TGTGCCAGCAGCTTGAGGGACAGGGGGCGTTCACCCCTCCACTTT. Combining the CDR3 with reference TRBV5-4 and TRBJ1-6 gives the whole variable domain ETGVTQSPTHLIKTRGQQVTLRCSSQSGHNTVSWYQQALGQGPQFIFQYYREEENGRGNFPPRFSGLQFPNYSSELNVNALELDDSALYLCASSLRDRGRSPLHFGNGTRLTVT.

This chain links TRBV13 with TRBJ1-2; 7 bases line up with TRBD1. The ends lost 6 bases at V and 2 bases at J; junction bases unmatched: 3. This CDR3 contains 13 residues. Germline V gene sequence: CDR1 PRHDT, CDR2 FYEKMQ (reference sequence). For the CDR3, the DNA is TGTGCCAGCAGGGAGGGACAGAACTATGGCTACACCTTC. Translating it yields CASREGQNYGYTF.

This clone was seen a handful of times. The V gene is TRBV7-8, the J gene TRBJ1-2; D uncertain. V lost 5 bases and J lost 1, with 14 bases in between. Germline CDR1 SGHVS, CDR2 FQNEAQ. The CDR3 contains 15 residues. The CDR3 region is CASSQRPGVNYGYTF. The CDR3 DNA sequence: TGTGCCAGCAGCCAACGTCCCGGGGTTAACTATGGCTACACCTTC.

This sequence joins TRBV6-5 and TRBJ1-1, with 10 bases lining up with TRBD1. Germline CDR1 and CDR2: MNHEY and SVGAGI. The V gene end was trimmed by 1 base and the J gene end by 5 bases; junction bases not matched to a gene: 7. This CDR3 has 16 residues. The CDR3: CASSYLTGGDRTEAFF. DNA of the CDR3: TGTGCCAGCAGTTACTTGACAGGGGGCGACCGTACTGAAGCTTTCTTT.

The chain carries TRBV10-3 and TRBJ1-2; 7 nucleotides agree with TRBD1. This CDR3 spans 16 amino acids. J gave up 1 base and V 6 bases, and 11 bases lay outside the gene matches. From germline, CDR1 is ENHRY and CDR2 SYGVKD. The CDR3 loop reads CAISRTGTDLNYGYTF. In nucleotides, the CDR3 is TGTGCCATCAGCCGAACAGGGACAGACCTTAACTATGGCTACACCTTC.

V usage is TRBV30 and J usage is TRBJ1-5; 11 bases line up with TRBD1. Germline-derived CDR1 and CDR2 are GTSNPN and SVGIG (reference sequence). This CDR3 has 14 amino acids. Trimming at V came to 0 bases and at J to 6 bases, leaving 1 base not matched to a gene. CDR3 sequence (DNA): TGTGCCTGGAGTGTGGGACAGGGGGTTCAGCCCCAGCATTTT. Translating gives CAWSVGQGVQPQHF.